This passage covers 17 T cell receptor beta chains from one sample sequenced in a study of cytomegalovirus exposure and HLA in healthy donors. The assay was immunoSEQ multiplex PCR, and TCRdb's table has in-frame clones only and misses some. The table shows about 240,000 clones, with about 83% occurring only once. Sequenced sample: PBMCs. The source is a man aged 18-30 years in good health and CMV-seronegative.

This clone came up once. Here the CDR3 reads CASSIYDGGNQPQHF. CDR3 coding DNA: TGTGCCAGTAGTATTTACGACGGGGGCAATCAGCCCCAGCATTTT. J is TRBJ1-5 and V is TRBV19, with D uncertain. CDR3 length equals 15 residues. CDR1 is LNHDA and CDR2 is SQIVND in the germline V gene (reference sequence). V was clipped by 3 bases and J by 2 bases, with 11 bases between them.

V gene TRBV28 combines with J gene TRBJ1-2; 8 bases align to TRBD1. After removal of 4 bases from V and 4 bases from J, the junction contained 5 bases not matched to a gene. The CDR3 is 14 residues long. CDR1 and CDR2 from the germline V gene are MDHEN and SYDVKM. The CDR3 DNA follows: TGTGCCAGCAGTTACCAGGGGGCTGGCTATGGCTACACCTTC. Amino acid sequence: CASSYQGAGYGYTF.

This clone was found once. The V call is TRBV9, the J call TRBJ2-1, with D perhaps matching TRBD2 (5 bases). Germline CDR1 is SGDLS and CDR2 is YYNGEE. The V and J ends lost 0 bases and 9 bases respectively, with 13 bases between them. The CDR3 sequence is 14 residues long. In DNA form, the CDR3 reads TGTGCCAGCAGCGTAGGGGTCACAGCGGTTGAGCAGTTCTTC. It specifies CASSVGVTAVEQFF.

The V call is TRBV30, the J call TRBJ1-2; D unresolved. V dropped 0 bases and J dropped 8 bases, with 10 bases sitting between them. Germline CDR1 reads GTSNPN; CDR2 reads SVGIG (reference sequence). The CDR3 runs 12 residues. The CDR3 loop is CAWSVAVEGYTF. CDR3 nucleotides: TGTGCCTGGAGTGTAGCTGTGGAGGGCTACACCTTC. The complete variable domain, with remaining parts taken from reference TRBV30 and TRBJ1-2, reads SQTIHQWPATLVQPVGSPLSLECTVEGTSNPNLYWYRQAAGRGLQLLFYSVGIGQISSEVPQNLSASRPQDRQFILSSKKLLLSDSGFYLCAWSVAVEGYTFGSGTRLTVV.

V and J are TRBV5-4 and TRBJ1-2, with TRBD1 as a possible D gene (5 bases). V gave up 1 base and J gave up 9 bases, with 10 bases separating them. The CDR3 spans 12 residues. Germline V gene sequence: CDR1 SGHNT, CDR2 YYREEE (reference sequence). CDR3 sequence: CASSLRDFSYTF. DNA for the CDR3: TGTGCCAGCAGCTTGCGGGACTTTAGCTACACCTTC.

CDR3 in amino acids: CASSLRYSYEQYF. In nucleotides, the CDR3 is TGTGCCAGCAGCCTTAGGTACAGCTACGAGCAGTACTTC. This chain connects TRBV27 to TRBJ2-7; D remains unclear. Trimming stripped 6 bases from V and 3 bases from J, with 12 bases between. Germline V CDR1 and CDR2: MNHEY, SMNVEV (reference sequence). CDR3 size: 13 residues.

The chain has TRBV29-1 and TRBJ2-7, with a possible D match to TRBD2 (5 bases). In germline, CDR1 is SQVTM, CDR2 ANQGSEA. Trimming took off 7 bases at V and 2 bases at J, with 12 bases between the two ends. This CDR3 spans 12 amino acids. In nucleotides, the CDR3 is TGCAGCGCATCCGGGATCCCCTACGAGCAGTACTTC. Translating it yields CSASGIPYEQYF.

V usage is TRBV29-1 and J usage is TRBJ1-2, with D unclear. The CDR3 is 11 amino acids. Trimming removed 8 bases from V and 3 bases from J, with 10 bases in between. Germline V gives CDR1 SQVTM, CDR2 ANQGSEA. The CDR3 protein is CSLSRDYGYTF. CDR3 coding DNA: TGCAGCCTCAGCCGGGACTATGGCTACACCTTC.

J is TRBJ2-1 and V is TRBV30, with D perhaps TRBD1 (6 bases). V gave up 3 bases and J gave up 1 base, with 13 bases separating them. Germline loops: CDR1 GTSNPN, CDR2 SVGIG (reference sequence). The CDR3 runs to 15 residues. This CDR3 reads CAWRPGQFSYNEQFF. The CDR3, as DNA: TGTGCCTGGAGGCCCGGACAGTTTTCCTACAATGAGCAGTTCTTC.

The chain is built from TRBV5-1 and TRBJ2-5; D possibly corresponds to TRBD1 (6 bases). The germline gives CDR1 SGHRS, CDR2 YFSETQ. The CDR3 contains 14 residues. Trimming took off 4 bases at V and 5 bases at J, with 15 bases between the two ends. CDR3 bases: TGCGCCAGCAGCATACTGACAGGTGGGGAGACCCAGTACTTC. Residues: CASSILTGGETQYF.

V gene TRBV2 combines with J gene TRBJ2-3, with D hard to call. The V gene's germline CDR1 is SNHLY and CDR2 FYNNEI. V was cut by 8 bases and J by 5 bases, with 8 bases left in between. This CDR3 has 11 amino acids. As DNA, the CDR3 is TGTGCCAGCGTGCGTGTAGATACGCAGTATTTT. This encodes CASVRVDTQYF.

The V and J genes are TRBV7-9 and TRBJ1-6; maybe TRBD1 (5 bases). Germline assignment: CDR1 SEHNR and CDR2 FQNEAQ (reference sequence). V lost 4 bases to trimming and J lost 8 bases, with 18 bases between them. The CDR3 is made up of 16 amino acids. CDR3 region: CASSSKGGRAYSPLHF. The DNA for the CDR3 is TGTGCCAGCAGCTCCAAGGGTGGCAGGGCCTATTCACCCCTCCACTTT.

The chain joins TRBV6-1 to TRBJ1-1, with D perhaps matching TRBD1 (5 bases). V lost 6 bases to trimming and J lost 1 base, with 15 bases between them. CDR1 is MNHNS and CDR2 is SASEGT in the germline V gene. This CDR3 has 15 residues. The CDR3 DNA reads as TGTGCCAGCAGCTTCTGGGGCGGGGAGAACACTGAAGCTTTCTTT. Translated, it gives CASSFWGGENTEAFF.

The chain recombines TRBV5-1 with TRBJ1-1; 7 bases line up with TRBD1. The germline gives CDR1 SGHRS, CDR2 YFSETQ. CDR3 length: 13 residues. After removal of 4 bases from V and 8 bases from J, the junction contained 8 bases not matched to a gene. CDR3 residues: CASSPDRVSEAFF. In nucleotides, the CDR3 is TGCGCCAGCAGCCCAGACAGGGTATCGGAAGCTTTCTTT.

V gene TRBV6-6 combines with J gene TRBJ1-2; D is possibly TRBD1 (6 bases). The CDR3 covers 8 residues. The germline V gene has CDR1 MNHNY and CDR2 SVGAGI (reference sequence). Between the trimmed V and J ends, which lost 11 bases and 13 bases, there was a span of 11 bases. For the CDR3, the DNA is TGTGCCGTACAGGGTTTCACCTTC. This translates into CAVQGFTF.

The chain's CDR3 is CASSVVSRPTDNEQFF. The CDR3 region has the DNA TGTGCCAGCAGCGTAGTTTCTAGGCCGACCGACAATGAGCAGTTCTTC. This chain joins TRBV9 and TRBJ2-1; unclear D gene. CDR3 length: 16 amino acids. V was clipped by 0 bases and J by 5 bases, with 15 bases between them. Germline V gene sequence: CDR1 SGDLS, CDR2 YYNGEE.

The chain carries TRBV2 and TRBJ1-5, with TRBD1 matching 8 bases. Unmatched junction bases numbered 1, after V lost 6 bases and J lost 0 bases. Germline loops: CDR1 SNHLY, CDR2 FYNNEI. CDR3 size: 14 residues. The CDR3 loop is CASRTGVSNQPQHF. The CDR3 region has the DNA TGTGCCAGCAGGACAGGGGTTAGCAATCAGCCCCAGCATTTT.